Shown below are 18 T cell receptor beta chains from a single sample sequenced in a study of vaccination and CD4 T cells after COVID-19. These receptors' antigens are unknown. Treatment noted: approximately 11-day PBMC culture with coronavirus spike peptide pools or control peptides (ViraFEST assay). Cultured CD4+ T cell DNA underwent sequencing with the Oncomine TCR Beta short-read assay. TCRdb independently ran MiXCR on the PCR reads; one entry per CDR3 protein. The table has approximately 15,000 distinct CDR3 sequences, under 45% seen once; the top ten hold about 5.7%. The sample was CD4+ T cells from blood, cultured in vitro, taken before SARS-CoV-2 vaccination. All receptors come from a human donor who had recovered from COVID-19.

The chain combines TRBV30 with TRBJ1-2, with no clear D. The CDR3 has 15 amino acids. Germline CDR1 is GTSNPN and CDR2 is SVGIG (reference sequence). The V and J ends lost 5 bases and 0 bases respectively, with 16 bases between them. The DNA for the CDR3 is TGTGCCTGGCGAGGACGGGGATTAGCTAACTATGGCTACACCTTC. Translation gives CAWRGRGLANYGYTF.

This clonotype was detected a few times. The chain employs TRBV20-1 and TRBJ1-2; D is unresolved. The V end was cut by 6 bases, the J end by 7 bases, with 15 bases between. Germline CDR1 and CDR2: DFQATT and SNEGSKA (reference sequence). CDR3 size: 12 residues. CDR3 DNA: TGCAGTGCGGTACCGGGGTATGGTGGCTACACCTTC. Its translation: CSAVPGYGGYTF.

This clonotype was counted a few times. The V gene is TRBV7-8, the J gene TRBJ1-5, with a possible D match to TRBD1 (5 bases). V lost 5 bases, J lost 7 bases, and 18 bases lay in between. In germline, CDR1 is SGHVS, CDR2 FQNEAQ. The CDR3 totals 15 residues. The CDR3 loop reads CASSGHRPPGQPQHF. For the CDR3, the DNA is TGTGCCAGCAGCGGACATCGGCCCCCGGGGCAGCCCCAGCATTTT.

The CDR3 DNA sequence: TGTGCCAGCAGTCCGGGACAGAAAGAGACCCAGTACTTC. Its translation is CASSPGQKETQYF. The chain carries TRBV2 and TRBJ2-5; 7 nucleotides agree with TRBD1. Germline lookup yields CDR1 SNHLY and CDR2 FYNNEI. CDR3 size: 13 residues. V dropped 5 bases and J dropped 3; count of bases not matched to a gene: 3.

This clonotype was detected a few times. The CDR3 is CASSFEVGTGHLGYTF. The CDR3 bases are TGTGCCAGCAGCTTCGAAGTCGGAACAGGGCATCTCGGCTACACCTTC. This chain joins TRBV7-2 and TRBJ1-2; tentatively, D is TRBD1 (6 bases). From germline, CDR1 is SGHTA and CDR2 FQGNSA. CDR3 length: 16 amino acids. Trimming took 3 bases from V and 8 from J, leaving 22 bases between them.

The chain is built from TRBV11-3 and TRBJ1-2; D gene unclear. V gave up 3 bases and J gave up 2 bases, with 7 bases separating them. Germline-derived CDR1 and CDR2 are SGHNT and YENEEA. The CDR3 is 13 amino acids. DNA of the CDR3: TGTGCCAGCAGCTTGGGCAGGAACTATGGCTACACCTTC. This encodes CASSLGRNYGYTF.

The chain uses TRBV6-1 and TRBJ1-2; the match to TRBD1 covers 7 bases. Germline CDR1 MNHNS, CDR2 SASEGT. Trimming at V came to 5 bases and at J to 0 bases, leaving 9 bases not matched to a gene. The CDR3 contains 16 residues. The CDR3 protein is CASSTTGQSSNYGYTF. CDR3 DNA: TGTGCCAGCAGTACTACGGGACAGTCTTCTAACTATGGCTACACCTTC.

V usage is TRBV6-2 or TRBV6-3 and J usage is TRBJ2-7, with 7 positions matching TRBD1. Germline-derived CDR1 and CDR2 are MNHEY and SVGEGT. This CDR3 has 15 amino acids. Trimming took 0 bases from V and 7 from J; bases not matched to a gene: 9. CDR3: CASSYSRQGIREQYF. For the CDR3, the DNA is TGTGCCAGCAGTTACTCGAGACAGGGAATTAGGGAGCAGTACTTC.

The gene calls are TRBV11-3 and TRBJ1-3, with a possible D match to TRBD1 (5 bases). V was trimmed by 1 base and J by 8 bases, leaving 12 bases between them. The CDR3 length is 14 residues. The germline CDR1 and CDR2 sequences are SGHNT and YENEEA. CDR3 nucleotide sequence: TGTGCCAGCAGCTTAGGTACCCTGACAGACACCATATATTTT. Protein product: CASSLGTLTDTIYF.

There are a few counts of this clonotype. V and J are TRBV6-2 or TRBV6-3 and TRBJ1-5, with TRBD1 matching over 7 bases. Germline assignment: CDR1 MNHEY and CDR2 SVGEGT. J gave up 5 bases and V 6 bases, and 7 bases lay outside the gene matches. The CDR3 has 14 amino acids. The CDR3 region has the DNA TGTGCCAGCAGACCCGGACAGGCGGATCAGCCCCAGCATTTT. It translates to CASRPGQADQPQHF.

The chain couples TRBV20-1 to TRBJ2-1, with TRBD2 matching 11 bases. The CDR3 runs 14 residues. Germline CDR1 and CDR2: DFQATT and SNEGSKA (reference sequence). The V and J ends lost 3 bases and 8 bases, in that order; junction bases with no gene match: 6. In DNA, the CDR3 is TGCAGTGCTAGTATTAGCGGGAGGGTCGATGAGCAGTTCTTC. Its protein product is CSASISGRVDEQFF.

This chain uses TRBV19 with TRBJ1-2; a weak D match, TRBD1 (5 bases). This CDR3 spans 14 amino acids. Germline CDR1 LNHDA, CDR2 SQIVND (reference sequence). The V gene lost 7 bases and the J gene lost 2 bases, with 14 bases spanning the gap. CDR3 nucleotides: TGTGCCAGTATTCAAAACGGGGGAAACTATGGCTACACCTTC. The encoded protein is CASIQNGGNYGYTF.

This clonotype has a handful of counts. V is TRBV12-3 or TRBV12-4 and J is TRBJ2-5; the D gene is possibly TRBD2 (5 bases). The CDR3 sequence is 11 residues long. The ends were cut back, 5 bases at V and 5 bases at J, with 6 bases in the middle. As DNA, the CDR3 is TGTGCCAGCAGTCCGGGGGAGACCCAGTACTTC. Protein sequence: CASSPGETQYF.

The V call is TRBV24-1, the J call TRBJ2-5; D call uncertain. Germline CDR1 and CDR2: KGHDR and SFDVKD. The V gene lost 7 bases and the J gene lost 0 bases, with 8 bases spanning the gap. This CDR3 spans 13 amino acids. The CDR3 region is CATRPSDQETQYF. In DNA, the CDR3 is TGTGCCACCAGGCCGTCAGACCAAGAGACCCAGTACTTC.

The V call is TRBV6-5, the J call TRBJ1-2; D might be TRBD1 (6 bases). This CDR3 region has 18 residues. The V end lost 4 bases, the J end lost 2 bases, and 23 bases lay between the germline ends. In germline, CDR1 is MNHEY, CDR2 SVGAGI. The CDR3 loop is CASSLSSARGLLNYGYTF. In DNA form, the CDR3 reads TGTGCCAGCAGTTTGTCTTCTGCCCGGGGGCTCTTAAACTATGGCTACACCTTC.

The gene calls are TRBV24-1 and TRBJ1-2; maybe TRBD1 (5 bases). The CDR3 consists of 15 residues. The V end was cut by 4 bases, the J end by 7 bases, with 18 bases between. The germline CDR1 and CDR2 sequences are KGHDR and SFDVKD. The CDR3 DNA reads TGTGCCACCAGTGAAGCCGGGCGGGGGGAGGCTGGCTACACCTTC. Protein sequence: CATSEAGRGEAGYTF.

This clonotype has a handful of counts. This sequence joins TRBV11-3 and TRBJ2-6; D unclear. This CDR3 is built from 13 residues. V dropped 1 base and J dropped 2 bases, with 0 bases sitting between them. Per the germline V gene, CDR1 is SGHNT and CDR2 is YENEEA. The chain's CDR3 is CASSLAGANVLTF. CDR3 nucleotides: TGTGCCAGCAGCTTAGCTGGGGCCAACGTCCTGACTTTC.

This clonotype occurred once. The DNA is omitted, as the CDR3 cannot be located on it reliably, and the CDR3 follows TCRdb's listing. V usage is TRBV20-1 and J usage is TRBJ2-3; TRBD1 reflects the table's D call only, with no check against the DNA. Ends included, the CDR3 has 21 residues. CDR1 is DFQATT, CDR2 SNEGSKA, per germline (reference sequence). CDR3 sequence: CSARPGRPQETQYFGPDTQYF.